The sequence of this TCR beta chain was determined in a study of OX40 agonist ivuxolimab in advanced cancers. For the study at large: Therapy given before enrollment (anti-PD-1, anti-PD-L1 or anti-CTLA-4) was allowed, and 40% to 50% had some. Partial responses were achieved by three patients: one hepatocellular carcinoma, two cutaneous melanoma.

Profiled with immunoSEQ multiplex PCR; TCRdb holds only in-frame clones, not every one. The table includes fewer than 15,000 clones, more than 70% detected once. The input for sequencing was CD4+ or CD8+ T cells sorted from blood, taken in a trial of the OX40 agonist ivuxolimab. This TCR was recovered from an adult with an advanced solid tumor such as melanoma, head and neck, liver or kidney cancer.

The CDR3: CASSFRPGGEQFF. For the CDR3, the DNA is TGTGCCAGCAGTTTCCGGCCCGGGGGTGAGCAGTTCTTC. The chain employs TRBV27 and TRBJ2-1, with D perhaps matching TRBD2 (6 bases). This CDR3 comprises 13 residues. In germline, CDR1 is MNHEY, CDR2 SMNVEV (reference sequence). V was cut by 3 bases and J by 9 bases, with 12 bases left in between.